Listed below are T cell receptor beta chains from one sample, sequenced in a study of tumor-infiltrating lymphocytes in primary liver carcinoma. TCRdb analysed the multiplex PCR reads with MiXCR anew, one entry per CDR3 protein. The sample yields around 120,000 distinct CDR3 sequences, roughly 75% seen once. Sample: tumor-adjacent normal liver tissue. Receptors originate from a woman aged 55-69 years with primary liver carcinoma and hepatitis B virus infection. Each CDR3 is given with its conserved first and last residue. Each record gives: D gene, V gene, clone size, CDR3 length, J gene, CDR3 DNA, CDR3 protein. A D gene is named only where the DNA matches it firmly. A row's size may be missing; if present it is once, few, many or a size class.

>-|TRBV4-2|many|16|TRBJ2-1
TGTGCCAGCAGCCAAGATATAAGCGGCTCCTACAATGAGCAGTTCTTC
CASSQDISGSYNEQFF
>-|TRBV4-1|-|15|TRBJ1-2
TGCGCCAGCAGCCAAGAAGGGATAGCCAACTATGGCCACACCTTC
CASSQEGIANYGHTF
>-|TRBV2|many|15|TRBJ1-1
TGTGCCAGCAGCCGGACGACAGGCCTGAACACTGAAGCTTTCTTT
CASSRTTGLNTEAFF
>TRBD2|TRBV10-2|once|16|TRBJ2-5
TGCGCCAGCAGCGAGGAAATAGCGGGAGGGCGAAAGACTCAGTACTTC
CASSEEIAGGRKTQYF
>-|TRBV20-1|-|17|TRBJ2-3
TGCAGTGCTAGCTCCTCCATCGAGCGGGCACGCATAGATACGCAGTATTTT
CSASSSIERARIDTQYF
>-|TRBV24-1|-|15|TRBJ2-7
TGTGCCACCAATGATTCGAGGACAAGGACCTACGAGCAGTACTTC
CATNDSRTRTYEQYF
>TRBD1|TRBV6-6|few|15|TRBJ1-5
TGTGCCAGCAGTTACGGGACAGGGGGCAATCAGCCCCAGCATTTT
CASSYGTGGNQPQHF
>TRBD2|TRBV5-4|-|17|TRBJ2-3
TGTGCCAGCGGCTTGAGACTAGCGGGGGCGGTCACAGATACGCAGTATTTC
CASGLRLAGAVTDTQYF
>-|TRBV11-3|-|16|TRBJ2-1
TGTGCCAGCAGCTCCGACAGGAACCAGACCTACAATGAGCAGTTCTTC
CASSSDRNQTYNEQFF
>-|TRBV7-9|many|16|TRBJ2-1
TGTGCCAGCAGCTTAGCGTTAGGGCAGTCCTACAATGAGCAGTTCTTC
CASSLALGQSYNEQFF